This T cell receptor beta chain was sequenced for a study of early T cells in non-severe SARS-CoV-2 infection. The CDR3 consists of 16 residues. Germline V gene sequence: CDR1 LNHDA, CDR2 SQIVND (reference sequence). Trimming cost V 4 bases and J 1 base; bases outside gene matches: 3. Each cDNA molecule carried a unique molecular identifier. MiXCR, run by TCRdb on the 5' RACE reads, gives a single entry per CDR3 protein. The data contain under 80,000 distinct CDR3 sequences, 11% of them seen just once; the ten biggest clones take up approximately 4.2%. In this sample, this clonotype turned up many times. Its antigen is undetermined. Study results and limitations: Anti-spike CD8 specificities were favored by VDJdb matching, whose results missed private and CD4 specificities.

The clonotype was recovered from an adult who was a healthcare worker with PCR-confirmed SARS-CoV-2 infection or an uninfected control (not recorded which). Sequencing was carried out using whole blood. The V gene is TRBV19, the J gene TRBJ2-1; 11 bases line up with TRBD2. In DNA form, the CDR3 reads TGTGCCAGTAGTACACGACTAGCGGGGTCCTACAATGAGCAGTTCTTC. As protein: CASSTRLAGSYNEQFF. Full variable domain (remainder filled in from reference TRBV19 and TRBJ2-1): DGGITQSPKYLFRKEGQNVTLSCEQNLNHDAMYWYRQDPGQGLRLIYYSQIVNDFQKGDIAEGYSVSREKKESFPLTVTSAQKNPTAFYLCASSTRLAGSYNEQFFGPGTRLTVL.